The 32 T cell receptor beta chains listed next were all sequenced from one sample in a study of OX40 agonist ivuxolimab in advanced cancers. Repertoires were generated with immunoSEQ multiplex PCR, while TCRdb's copy carries only in-frame clones and drops some. The sample comprises over 80,000 clones, 86% of which are singletons, and 5.5% rests with the top ten. This material consisted of CD4+ or CD8+ T cells sorted from blood, taken in a trial of the OX40 agonist ivuxolimab. Receptors originate from an adult with an advanced solid tumor such as melanoma, head and neck, liver or kidney cancer.

This chain joins TRBV4-2 and TRBJ2-7, with D possibly TRBD2 on 6 matching bases. Trimming removed 1 base at V and 1 base at J, with 11 bases between. Germline CDR1 reads LGHNA; CDR2 reads YNFKEQ. This CDR3 region has 15 residues. Here the CDR3 DNA reads TGTGCCAGCAGCCAAGTTCCCGGGACTTCCTACGAGCAGTACTTC. Translation: CASSQVPGTSYEQYF.

J is TRBJ2-4 and V is TRBV11-2, with D hard to call. The CDR3 is 13 amino acids. Germline-derived CDR1 and CDR2 are SGHAT and FQNNGV. Trimming removed 3 bases at V and 6 bases at J, with 9 bases between. The CDR3 DNA sequence: TGTGCCAGCAGCTTCGGCGGAAGAAACATTCAGTACTTC. Translated: CASSFGGRNIQYF.

V and J are TRBV5-4 and TRBJ1-2; possibly TRBD1 for D (5 bases). The germline V and J ends were trimmed by 4 bases and 1 base, with 11 bases remaining between them. Looked up from germline, CDR1 is SGHNT and CDR2 is YYREEE (reference sequence). The CDR3 consists of 14 residues. CDR3 loop: CASSPGGINYGYTF. The CDR3 nucleotides read TGTGCCAGCAGCCCGGGGGGGATTAACTATGGCTACACCTTC.

This chain connects TRBV30 to TRBJ2-1, with D unclear. The CDR3 sequence is 12 residues long. Germline CDR1 and CDR2: GTSNPN and SVGIG (reference sequence). Between the trimmed V and J ends, which lost 2 bases and 5 bases, there was a span of 7 bases. The CDR3 DNA is TGTGCCTGGAGTCCACGGGACAATGAGCAGTTCTTC. This gives the protein CAWSPRDNEQFF.

The V call is TRBV5-6, the J call TRBJ2-3, with 10 positions matching TRBD2. V shed 4 bases and J 1 base; nucleotides not matched to a gene: 6. The CDR3 loop spans 16 amino acids. Germline CDR1 is SGHDT and CDR2 is YYEEEE. CDR3 in amino acids: CASSHGLAARTDTQYF. CDR3 in DNA: TGTGCCAGCAGCCACGGACTAGCGGCTCGCACAGATACGCAGTATTTT. Full variable domain (remainder filled in from reference TRBV5-6 and TRBJ2-3): DAGVTQSPTHLIKTRGQQVTLRCSPKSGHDTVSWYQQALGQGPQFIFQYYEEEERQRGNFPDRFSGHQFPNYSSELNVNALLLGDSALYLCASSHGLAARTDTQYFGPGTRLTVL.

CDR3 DNA: TGTGCCAGCGGCCGGGACAGGTTGGCCGAGCAGTACTTC. It specifies CASGRDRLAEQYF. The V gene is TRBV2, the J gene TRBJ2-5; 8 bases align to TRBD1. Near its end, the DNA agrees better with TRBJ2-7, so the J call may be wrong. Germline CDR1 reads SNHLY; CDR2 reads FYNNEI. The CDR3 is 13 amino acids.

This chain joins TRBV4-2 and TRBJ2-5; 10 bases are shared with TRBD2. Trimming removed 4 bases from V and 4 bases from J; junction bases left unmatched: 3. The CDR3 contains 14 residues. In germline, CDR1 is LGHNA, CDR2 YNFKEQ. The CDR3 coding sequence is TGTGCCAGCAGCCCGCGACTAGCGGGAGAGACCCAGTACTTC. Protein: CASSPRLAGETQYF.

The V call is TRBV5-5, the J call TRBJ1-3, with D unclear. The CDR3 runs to 11 residues. Trimming pared 7 bases from V and 4 bases from J, leaving 6 bases between. Per germline, CDR1 SGHKS and CDR2 YYEKEE (reference sequence). This CDR3 is CASLSGNTIYF. The CDR3 DNA sequence: TGTGCCAGCTTGAGCGGAAACACCATATATTTT. Using reference TRBV5-5 and TRBJ1-3 for the parts outside the CDR3, the full variable domain is DAGVTQSPTHLIKTRGQQVTLRCSPISGHKSVSWYQQVLGQGPQFIFQYYEKEERGRGNFPDRFSARQFPNYSSELNVNALLLGDSALYLCASLSGNTIYFGEGSWLTVV.

The chain employs TRBV19 and TRBJ2-7; 9 nucleotides align to TRBD2. CDR1 and CDR2 (germline): LNHDA, SQIVND (reference sequence). The CDR3 is made up of 14 amino acids. V gave up 4 bases and J gave up 2 bases; unmatched junction bases: 3. Here the CDR3 reads CASSRAGGPYEQYF. The CDR3 bases are TGTGCCAGTAGTAGGGCGGGGGGGCCCTACGAGCAGTACTTC.

The CDR3: CASSVAGGAYNEQFF. The CDR3, as DNA: TGTGCCAGCAGTGTGGCAGGGGGGGCCTACAATGAGCAGTTCTTC. This chain connects TRBV25-1 to TRBJ2-1, with D perhaps TRBD1 or TRBD2 (7 bases each). V was clipped by 4 bases and J by 2 bases, with 12 bases between them. The germline V gene encodes CDR1 MGHDK and CDR2 SYGVNS. CDR3 length equals 15 residues.

The V gene is TRBV9, the J gene TRBJ2-5; 7 nucleotides agree with TRBD2. The CDR3 has 17 amino acids. In germline, CDR1 is SGDLS, CDR2 YYNGEE. The junction had 10 bases not matched to a gene; V was cut back by 0 bases and J by 2 bases. CDR3 sequence: CASSVVTGPGGQETQYF. The CDR3 coding sequence is TGTGCCAGCAGCGTAGTGACGGGTCCGGGGGGTCAAGAGACCCAGTACTTC.

V usage is TRBV5-1 and J usage is TRBJ2-5; D may be TRBD1 (6 bases). Trimming took off 4 bases at V and 2 bases at J, with 21 bases between the two ends. There are 17 residues in the CDR3. Germline V CDR1 and CDR2: SGHRS, YFSETQ. CDR3 region: CASSVHLRTDQQETQYF. The CDR3 DNA is TGCGCCAGCAGCGTTCACCTTAGGACAGACCAGCAAGAGACCCAGTACTTC.

The chain has TRBV7-9 and TRBJ1-2; D remains unclear. V lost 5 bases and J lost 7, with 14 bases in between. This CDR3 has 13 residues. Germline CDR1 reads SEHNR; CDR2 reads FQNEAQ (reference sequence). The DNA of the CDR3 is TGTGCCAGCAGCCCGGGATACTTGAGTGGCTACACCTTC. This translates into CASSPGYLSGYTF.

Here the CDR3 DNA reads TGTGCCAGCAGCTTAGAGGGTCAGCCCCAGCATTTT. Translated, it gives CASSLEGQPQHF. V usage is TRBV7-9 and J usage is TRBJ1-5; no definite D call. Germline-derived CDR1 and CDR2 are SEHNR and FQNEAQ (reference sequence). The CDR3 sequence is 12 residues long. V was cut by 1 base and J by 6 bases, with 4 bases left in between.

This chain uses TRBV29-1 with TRBJ2-5, with 9 bases matching TRBD2. Trimming removed 7 bases from V and 4 bases from J; junction bases left unmatched: 7. This CDR3 spans 13 amino acids. Germline V lookup: CDR1 SQVTM, CDR2 ANQGSEA. CDR3 bases: TGCAGCGGCGGTGAACTAGCGGGAGAGACCCAGTACTTC. Translated: CSGGELAGETQYF.

The chain joins TRBV7-2 to TRBJ1-1, with 8 nucleotides matching TRBD1. Germline V gene sequence: CDR1 SGHTA, CDR2 FQGNSA. This CDR3 is built from 14 residues. V lost 5 bases, J lost 5 bases, and 7 bases stayed unmatched. Here the CDR3 DNA reads TGTGCCAGCAGCATTGCAACAGGGGGGACTGAAGCTTTCTTT. Translated, it gives CASSIATGGTEAFF.

This chain links TRBV5-1 with TRBJ2-1; perhaps TRBD1 as D (6 bases). V gave up 0 bases and J gave up 2 bases, with 12 bases separating them. This CDR3 has 16 amino acids. Germline V CDR1 and CDR2: SGHRS, YFSETQ. This CDR3 is CASSLARGSTYNEQFF. CDR3 bases: TGCGCCAGCAGCTTGGCAAGGGGGTCGACCTACAATGAGCAGTTCTTC.

This clone was detected a few times. J is TRBJ1-2 and V is TRBV2, with a possible D match to TRBD1 (6 bases). Between the trimmed V and J ends, which lost 6 bases and 7 bases, there was a span of 15 bases. The germline V gene encodes CDR1 SNHLY and CDR2 FYNNEI. This CDR3 is 13 amino acids long. CDR3 bases: TGTGCCAGCAGCGCTGGGACATCCGTTGGCTACACCTTC. Amino acid sequence: CASSAGTSVGYTF.

The rearrangement joins TRBV18 to TRBJ2-1; 13 bases align to TRBD2. This CDR3 spans 16 amino acids. Looked up from germline, CDR1 is KGHSH and CDR2 is LQKENI. The trim removed 3 bases at V and 6 bases at J, leaving 5 bases unmatched. CDR3 amino acids: CASSPRLAGGFNEQFF. The CDR3 DNA follows: TGTGCCAGCTCACCTAGACTAGCGGGGGGCTTCAATGAGCAGTTCTTC.

CDR3 bases: TGTGCCAGCAGCCGCCGCGAAGGAAACACCATATATTTT. Its translation: CASSRREGNTIYF. The J gene is TRBJ1-3, the V gene TRBV7-2; D is undetermined. The CDR3 is made up of 13 amino acids. V was cut by 5 bases and J by 4 bases, with 9 bases left in between. Germline CDR1 and CDR2: SGHTA and FQGNSA.

This clone showed up just once. V usage is TRBV4-3 and J usage is TRBJ2-7; possible D gene TRBD1, 5 bases. The germline gives CDR1 LGHNA, CDR2 YSLEER. The CDR3 runs 13 residues. V was trimmed by 0 bases and J by 3 bases, leaving 6 bases between them. In nucleotides, the CDR3 is TGCGCCAGCAGCCAAGATAGGGGCTACGAGCAGTACTTC. This sequence encodes CASSQDRGYEQYF.

This clone was seen a handful of times. This CDR3 reads CASSPRAWDRENTEAFF. CDR3 DNA sequence: TGTGCCAGTAGTCCGAGAGCGTGGGACAGGGAGAACACTGAAGCTTTCTTT. V is TRBV19 and J is TRBJ1-1; TRBD1 matches at 9 bases. J was trimmed by 1 base and V by 5 bases; bases with no gene match: 11. The CDR3 contains 17 residues. Germline V lookup: CDR1 LNHDA, CDR2 SQIVND (reference sequence).

The V and J genes are TRBV5-5 and TRBJ1-3, with D possibly matching TRBD1 (5 bases). Germline V gene lookup returns CDR1 SGHKS and CDR2 YYEKEE (reference sequence). The CDR3 length is 16 residues. Trimming pared 0 bases from V and 0 bases from J, leaving 10 bases between. The CDR3 coding sequence is TGTGCCAGCAGCTTGGATGGCGGGGGCTCTGGAAACACCATATATTTT. Its translation: CASSLDGGGSGNTIYF.

The chain uses TRBV12-5 and TRBJ2-1; D may be TRBD2 (6 bases). CDR3 length: 15 residues. The ends were cut back, 4 bases at V and 3 bases at J, with 13 bases in the middle. CDR1 and CDR2 from the germline V gene are LGHNT and FRNRAP. In DNA form, the CDR3 reads TGTGCTAGTGGTTCGGGGACTTCTTACTACAATGAGCAGTTCTTC. Translation: CASGSGTSYYNEQFF.

The count of this clone is one. V is TRBV19 and J is TRBJ1-3; D is possibly TRBD1 (5 bases). The CDR3 covers 14 residues. The germline CDR1 and CDR2 sequences are LNHDA and SQIVND (reference sequence). V lost 4 bases and J lost 2, with 9 bases in between. Written as DNA, the CDR3 is TGTGCCAGTAGTAACGCAGGGACTGGAAACACCATATATTTT. Amino acids: CASSNAGTGNTIYF. The variable domain in full, with the rest retrieved from reference TRBV19 and TRBJ1-3, is DGGITQSPKYLFRKEGQNVTLSCEQNLNHDAMYWYRQDPGQGLRLIYYSQIVNDFQKGDIAEGYSVSREKKESFPLTVTSAQKNPTAFYLCASSNAGTGNTIYFGEGSWLTVV.

The chain couples TRBV6-1 to TRBJ1-1; 8 bases match TRBD1. Germline V gives CDR1 MNHNS, CDR2 SASEGT. The CDR3 spans 13 residues. J was trimmed by 5 bases and V by 5 bases; bases with no gene match: 4. The CDR3 loop reads CASSIHRGTEAFF. The CDR3 region has the DNA TGTGCCAGCAGTATACACAGGGGGACTGAAGCTTTCTTT.

J is TRBJ1-6 and V is TRBV5-6; the D gene is possibly TRBD1 (5 bases). The germline V gene encodes CDR1 SGHDT and CDR2 YYEEEE. The germline V and J ends were trimmed by 5 bases and 8 bases, with 14 bases remaining between them. The CDR3 loop spans 14 amino acids. CDR3 DNA: TGTGCCAGCAGTCCCGGGGGATACCATTCACCCCTCCACTTT. Translation gives CASSPGGYHSPLHF.

The chain recombines TRBV9 with TRBJ1-2; D unresolved. The CDR3 has 13 amino acids. V lost 3 bases, J lost 7 bases, and 13 bases lay in between. CDR1 and CDR2 (germline): SGDLS, YYNGEE. In DNA form, the CDR3 reads TGTGCCAGCAGCGGAGTGGAGGCTGCTGGCTACACCTTC. Its translation: CASSGVEAAGYTF.

CDR3 protein: CASRTGLYGYTF. As DNA, the CDR3 is TGTGCCAGTAGAACTGGGCTCTATGGCTACACCTTC. The chain couples TRBV19 to TRBJ1-2; no firm D call. Trimming removed 6 bases at V and 4 bases at J, with 9 bases between. CDR3 size: 12 residues. In germline, CDR1 is LNHDA, CDR2 SQIVND (reference sequence).

This clone was picked up a small number of times. This chain uses TRBV5-6 with TRBJ1-2; 7 positions match TRBD1. V was clipped by 4 bases and J by 3 bases; unmatched bases: 0. The CDR3 spans 12 residues. Germline V gene data show CDR1 as SGHDT and CDR2 as YYEEEE. In DNA form, the CDR3 reads TGTGCCAGCAGCCAGGGGGACTATGGCTACACCTTC. This gives the protein CASSQGDYGYTF.

The count of this clone is one. Here the CDR3 reads CASSSRTHYNEQFF. For the CDR3, the DNA is TGTGCCAGCAGCTCCCGGACCCATTACAATGAGCAGTTCTTC. The chain combines TRBV9 with TRBJ2-1; D not certain. Germline CDR1 SGDLS, CDR2 YYNGEE. CDR3 size: 14 residues. Between the trimmed V and J ends, which lost 4 bases and 4 bases, there was a span of 12 bases.

The chain combines TRBV19 with TRBJ1-3; D unclear. Germline V gives CDR1 LNHDA, CDR2 SQIVND (reference sequence). This CDR3 comprises 18 residues. Trimming left V 10 bases short and J 0 bases short, with 25 bases between. The CDR3, as DNA: TGTGCCACTCAGTCGGGATTAAGGGTTACGTCCTCTGGAAACACCATATATTTT. This gives the protein CATQSGLRVTSSGNTIYF.